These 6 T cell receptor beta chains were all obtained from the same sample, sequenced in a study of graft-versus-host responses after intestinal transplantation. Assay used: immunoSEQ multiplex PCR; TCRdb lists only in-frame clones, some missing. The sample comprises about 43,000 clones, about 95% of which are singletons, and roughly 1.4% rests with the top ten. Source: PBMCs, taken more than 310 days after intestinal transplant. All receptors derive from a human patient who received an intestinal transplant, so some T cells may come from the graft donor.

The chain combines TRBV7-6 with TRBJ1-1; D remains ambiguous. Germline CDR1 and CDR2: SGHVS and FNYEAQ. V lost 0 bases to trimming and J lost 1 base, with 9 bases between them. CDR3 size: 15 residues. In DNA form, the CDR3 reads TGTGCCAGCAGCTTAGCGAAAGGCGGGAACACTGAAGCTTTCTTT. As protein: CASSLAKGGNTEAFF. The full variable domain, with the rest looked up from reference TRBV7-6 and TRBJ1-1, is GAGVSQSPRYKVTKRGQDVALRCDPISGHVSLYWYRQALGQGPEFLTYFNYEAQQDKSGLPNDRFSAERPEGSISTLTIQRTEQRDSAMYRCASSLAKGGNTEAFFGQGTRLTVV.

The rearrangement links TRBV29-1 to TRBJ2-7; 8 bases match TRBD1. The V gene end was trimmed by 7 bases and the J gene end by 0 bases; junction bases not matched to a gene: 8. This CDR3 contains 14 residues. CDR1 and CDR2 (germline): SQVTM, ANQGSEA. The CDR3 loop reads CSALRDRLSYEQYF. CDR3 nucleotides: TGCAGCGCATTACGGGACAGGCTCTCCTACGAGCAGTACTTC.

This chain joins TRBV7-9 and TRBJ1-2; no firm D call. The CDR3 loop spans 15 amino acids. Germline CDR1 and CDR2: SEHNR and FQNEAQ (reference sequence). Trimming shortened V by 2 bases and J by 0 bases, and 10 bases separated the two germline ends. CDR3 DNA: TGTGCCAGCAGCTTATTCCAGGCTCCTAACTATGGCTACACCTTC. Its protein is CASSLFQAPNYGYTF.

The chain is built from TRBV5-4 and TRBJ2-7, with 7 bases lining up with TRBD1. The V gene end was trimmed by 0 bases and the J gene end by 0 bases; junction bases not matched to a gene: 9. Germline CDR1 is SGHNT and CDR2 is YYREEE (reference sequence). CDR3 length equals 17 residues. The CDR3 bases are TGTGCCAGCAGCTTGGGAATAACAGGGGTAAGCTCCTACGAGCAGTACTTC. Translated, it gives CASSLGITGVSSYEQYF.

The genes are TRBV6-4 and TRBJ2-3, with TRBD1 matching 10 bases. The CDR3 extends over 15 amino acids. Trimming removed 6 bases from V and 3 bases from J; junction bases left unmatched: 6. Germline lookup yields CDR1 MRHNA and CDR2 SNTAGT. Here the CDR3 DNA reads TGTGCCAGCAGCCAAGGACAGGGGGATACAGATACGCAGTATTTT. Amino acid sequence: CASSQGQGDTDTQYF.

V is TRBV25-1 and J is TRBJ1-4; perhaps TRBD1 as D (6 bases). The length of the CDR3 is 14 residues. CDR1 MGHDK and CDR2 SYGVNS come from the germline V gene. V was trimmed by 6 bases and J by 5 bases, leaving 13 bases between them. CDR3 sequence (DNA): TGTGCCAGCAGCCCCCGGACAGAGAATGAAAAACTGTTTTTT. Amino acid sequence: CASSPRTENEKLFF.